This TCR beta chain was profiled in a study of blood T cell repertoires in COVID-19. This CDR3 comprises 15 residues. Trimming at V came to 4 bases and at J to 5 bases, leaving 9 bases not matched to a gene. Germline V gene sequence: CDR1 SGHDT, CDR2 YYEEEE. Using immunoSEQ multiplex PCR, the repertoire was profiled, and TCRdb retains in-frame clones only, with some absent. The sample yields roughly 100,000 clones, 91% seen once. The sample consisted of peripheral blood. V gene TRBV5-6 combines with J gene TRBJ1-1; TRBD1 matches 9 bases. The TCR originated in a man aged 18 to 35 with acute or convalescent COVID-19. DNA of the CDR3: TGTGCCAGCAGCCCCAACAGGGGGCGACGGACTGAAGCTTTCTTT. This codes for CASSPNRGRRTEAFF.